These 5 T cell receptor beta chains came from one sample sequenced in a study of blood T cell repertoires in COVID-19 (dated by TCRdb to between 2020 and 2021). Library preparation used the immunoSEQ multiplex PCR assay. In TCRdb, the immuneACCESS table is reduced to in-frame sequences with V and J assigned. These tables do not hold every clone; where another copy was compared, an unresolved V gene accounts for under half, and the others remain unexplained. Present in this sample are roughly 300,000 clones, 89% of which were seen just once. Under 6.5% of the sample is in the top ten clones. The sample taken for sequencing was peripheral blood. Source of these receptors: a man aged 18 to 35 who had recovered from COVID-19.

J is TRBJ1-6 and V is TRBV4-2; TRBD1 might be the D (6 bases). The CDR3 consists of 16 residues. Trimming removed 2 bases from V and 6 bases from J, with 14 bases in between. Per the germline V gene, CDR1 is LGHNA and CDR2 is YNFKEQ. Here the CDR3 DNA reads TGTGCCAGCAGCCAAACCGGGACACCGTTTAATTCACCCCTCCACTTT. This sequence encodes CASSQTGTPFNSPLHF.

The CDR3 nucleotides are TGTGCCAGCACCGGACTAGCGGGAGGGGGGGCCTACAATGAGCAGTTCTTC. This gives the protein CASTGLAGGGAYNEQFF. The rearrangement uses TRBV27 and TRBJ2-1; 15 nucleotides agree with TRBD2. Germline CDR1 is MNHEY and CDR2 is SMNVEV (reference sequence). This CDR3 region has 17 residues. V was pared by 7 bases and J by 2 bases, with 6 bases of the junction left unmatched.

The chain's CDR3 is CASSLATGGRSYEQYF. DNA of the CDR3: TGCGCCAGCAGCTTGGCCACTGGCGGGAGGTCCTACGAGCAGTACTTC. The chain is built from TRBV5-1 and TRBJ2-7, with 8 nucleotides matching TRBD2. This CDR3 has 16 residues. Germline CDR1 reads SGHRS; CDR2 reads YFSETQ. The junction had 6 bases not matched to a gene; V was cut back by 0 bases and J by 1 base.

The chain recombines TRBV6-1 with TRBJ1-1, with TRBD1 as a possible D gene (6 bases). The ends were cut back, 2 bases at V and 2 bases at J, with 12 bases in the middle. Germline CDR1 MNHNS, CDR2 SASEGT. There are 15 residues in the CDR3. The CDR3 DNA reads as TGTGCCAGCAGTGAACCGGGGGGCCTAAACACTGAAGCTTTCTTT. Translated: CASSEPGGLNTEAFF.

This rearrangement joins TRBV19 to TRBJ2-1; the match to TRBD2 covers 7 bases. This CDR3 has 12 amino acids. Germline assignment: CDR1 LNHDA and CDR2 SQIVND (reference sequence). J gave up 13 bases and V 8 bases, and 11 bases lay outside the gene matches. CDR3 DNA sequence: TGTGCCAGTGGAATCCCCGGGACTAATCAGTTCTTC. Translated, it gives CASGIPGTNQFF. Using reference TRBV19 and TRBJ2-1 for the parts outside the CDR3, the full variable domain is DGGITQSPKYLFRKEGQNVTLSCEQNLNHDAMYWYRQDPGQGLRLIYYSQIVNDFQKGDIAEGYSVSREKKESFPLTVTSAQKNPTAFYLCASGIPGTNQFFGPGTRLTVL.